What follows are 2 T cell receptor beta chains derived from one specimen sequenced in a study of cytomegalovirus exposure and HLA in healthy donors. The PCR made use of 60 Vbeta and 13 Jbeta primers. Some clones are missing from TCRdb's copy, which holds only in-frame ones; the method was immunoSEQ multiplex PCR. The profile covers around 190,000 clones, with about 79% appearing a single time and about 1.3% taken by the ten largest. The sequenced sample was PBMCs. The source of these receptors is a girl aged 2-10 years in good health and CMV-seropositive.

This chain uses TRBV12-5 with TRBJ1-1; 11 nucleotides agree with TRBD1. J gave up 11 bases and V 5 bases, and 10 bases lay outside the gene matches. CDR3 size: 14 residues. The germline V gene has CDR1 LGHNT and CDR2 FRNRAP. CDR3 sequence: CASGPSGTGGFAFF. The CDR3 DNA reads TGTGCTAGTGGTCCCTCCGGGACAGGGGGTTTCGCTTTCTTT. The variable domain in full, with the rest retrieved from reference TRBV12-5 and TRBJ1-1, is DARVTQTPRHKVTEMGQEVTMRCQPILGHNTVFWYRQTMMQGLELLAYFRNRAPLDDSGMPKDRFSAEMPDATLATLKIQPSEPRDSAVYFCASGPSGTGGFAFFGQGTRLTVV.

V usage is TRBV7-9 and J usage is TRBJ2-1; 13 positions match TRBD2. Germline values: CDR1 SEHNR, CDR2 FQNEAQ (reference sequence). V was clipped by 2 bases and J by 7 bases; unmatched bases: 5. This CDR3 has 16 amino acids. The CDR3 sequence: CASSLLGTSGTNEQFF. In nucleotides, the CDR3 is TGTGCCAGCAGCTTACTCGGGACTAGCGGGACTAATGAGCAGTTCTTC.